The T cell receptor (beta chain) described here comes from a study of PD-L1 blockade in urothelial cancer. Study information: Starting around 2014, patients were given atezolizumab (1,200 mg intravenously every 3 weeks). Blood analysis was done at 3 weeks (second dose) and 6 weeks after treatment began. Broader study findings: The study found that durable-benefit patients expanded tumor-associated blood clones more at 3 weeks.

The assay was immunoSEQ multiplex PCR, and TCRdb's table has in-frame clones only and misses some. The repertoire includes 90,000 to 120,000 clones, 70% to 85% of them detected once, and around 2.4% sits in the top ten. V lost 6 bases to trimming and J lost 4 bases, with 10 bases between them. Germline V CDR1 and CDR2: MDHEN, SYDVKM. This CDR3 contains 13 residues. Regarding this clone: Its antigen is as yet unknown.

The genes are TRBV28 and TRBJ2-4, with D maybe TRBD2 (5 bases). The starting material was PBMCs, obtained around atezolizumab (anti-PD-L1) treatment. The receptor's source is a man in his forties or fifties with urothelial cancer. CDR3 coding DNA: TGTGCCAGCAGGTCCCGGGGAAAAAACATTCAGTACTTC. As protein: CASRSRGKNIQYF.